This T cell receptor (beta chain) was identified during a study of shared clonotypes between healthy human individuals. Study background: Each donor's CD4 naive and CD4 memory cells filled three plates apiece, CD8 naive two, and CD8 memory one. General observations from the study: Generally, naive subsets (rather than memory subsets) showed larger estimated richness. In the sorted subsets, rarefaction showed sequencing was incomplete despite large depth.

Comment on this clone: Its specificity is unknown.

Sequencing was performed with immunoSEQ multiplex PCR; in TCRdb, only in-frame clones are kept and a portion is missing. Of some 2.1 million clones listed, roughly 93% are singletons. Naive CD8 cells comprised CD45RO-negative, CCR7-positively selected cells, excluding terminally differentiated effector memory CD45RA+ cells. CDR3 length: 15 residues. Germline trimming cut 0 bases from V and 3 bases from J; bases unmatched to any gene: 5. Germline assignment: CDR1 GTSNPN and CDR2 SVGIG (reference sequence). The material sequenced was naive CD8+ T cells from PBMCs. The clonotype was recovered from a man aged 18 to 29 in good health. Some clones in this sample may be carry-over from other donors' samples. The V call is TRBV30, the J call TRBJ2-1, with 7 bases lining up with TRBD2. DNA of the CDR3: TGTGCCTGGAGTGTAGGGCTAGCGGTCTACAATGAGCAGTTCTTC. Translation gives CAWSVGLAVYNEQFF.